These T cell receptor beta chains were read from a single sample in a study of long-term antiretroviral therapy in people with HIV. Assay used: immunoSEQ multiplex PCR; TCRdb lists only in-frame clones, some missing. The sample shows 7,400 or so clones, around 74% of them seen only once. The source material was unsorted PBMCs, sampled approximately 0.9 years before starting antiretroviral therapy. Every receptor here comes from a man aged 35 to 55 with HIV. CDR3s include the opening cysteine and the closing phenylalanine or tryptophan. Each record gives: V gene, J gene, D gene, clone size, CDR3 protein, CDR3 DNA. A D gene is named only where the DNA matches it firmly. Expanded clones get a size class; other rows say once, few or many, or leave the size out.

v_gene: TRBV5-1
j_gene: TRBJ1-1
d_gene: NA
abundance: NA
CDR3aa: CASSLRGSEAFF
CDR3nt: TGCGCCAGCAGCTTAAGGGGATCTGAAGCTTTCTTT

v_gene: TRBV5-1
j_gene: TRBJ2-7
d_gene: TRBD2
abundance: NA
CDR3aa: CASSLSGGGYEQYF
CDR3nt: TGCGCCAGCAGCTTATCCGGGGGGGGCTACGAGCAGTACTTC

v_gene: TRBV7-9
j_gene: TRBJ2-5
d_gene: NA
abundance: NA
CDR3aa: CASSLEQGARGTQYF
CDR3nt: TGTGCCAGCAGCTTAGAACAGGGCGCACGTGGGACCCAGTACTTC

v_gene: TRBV30
j_gene: TRBJ1-1
d_gene: TRBD1
abundance: NA
CDR3aa: CAWGITGDTEAFF
CDR3nt: TGTGCCTGGGGTATAACAGGGGACACTGAAGCTTTCTTT

v_gene: TRBV7-9
j_gene: TRBJ2-2
d_gene: TRBD2
abundance: NA
CDR3aa: CASSLLAGGFTGELFF
CDR3nt: TGTGCCAGCAGCTTACTGGCGGGGGGGTTCACCGGGGAGCTGTTTTTT

v_gene: TRBV9
j_gene: TRBJ2-3
d_gene: TRBD1
abundance: NA
CDR3aa: CASSQTTRGPTDTQYF
CDR3nt: TGTGCCAGCAGCCAAACCACCAGGGGGCCCACAGATACGCAGTATTTT

v_gene: TRBV5-8
j_gene: TRBJ1-6
d_gene: NA
abundance: NA
CDR3aa: CASSLVAGVDNSPLHF
CDR3nt: TGTGCCAGCAGCTTGGTTGCCGGGGTGGATAATTCACCCCTCCACTTT

v_gene: TRBV6-5
j_gene: TRBJ2-7
d_gene: TRBD2
abundance: once
CDR3aa: CASSSLTSGVYEQYF
CDR3nt: TGTGCCAGCAGTTCCCTGACTAGCGGGGTATACGAGCAGTACTTC

v_gene: TRBV11-2
j_gene: TRBJ1-4
d_gene: NA
abundance: large
CDR3aa: CASSLGEKLFF
CDR3nt: TGTGCCAGCAGCTTGGGTGAAAAACTGTTTTTT

v_gene: TRBV27
j_gene: TRBJ2-1
d_gene: TRBD2
abundance: NA
CDR3aa: CASSRTSGGYNEQFF
CDR3nt: TGTGCCAGCAGCCGGACTAGCGGGGGCTACAATGAGCAGTTCTTC

v_gene: TRBV5-1
j_gene: TRBJ2-3
d_gene: TRBD2
abundance: once
CDR3aa: CASIPRNGGAADTQYF
CDR3nt: TGCGCCAGCATACCTCGGAACGGGGGGGCCGCAGATACGCAGTATTTT

v_gene: TRBV6-1
j_gene: TRBJ2-2
d_gene: NA
abundance: large
CDR3aa: CASSEWGSTTGELFF
CDR3nt: TGTGCCAGCAGTGAATGGGGGAGTACCACCGGGGAGCTGTTTTTT

v_gene: TRBV9
j_gene: TRBJ1-1
d_gene: NA
abundance: NA
CDR3aa: CASSPAGDTEAFF
CDR3nt: TGTGCCAGCAGCCCAGCAGGGGACACTGAAGCTTTCTTT

v_gene: TRBV28
j_gene: TRBJ1-2
d_gene: NA
abundance: few
CDR3aa: CASTQRTWDGYTF
CDR3nt: TGTGCCAGCACTCAACGGACATGGGATGGCTACACCTTC

v_gene: TRBV27
j_gene: TRBJ1-6
d_gene: NA
abundance: NA
CDR3aa: CASSLFEGRLTLALHF
CDR3nt: TGTGCCAGCAGTTTATTCGAGGGCAGATTGACCCTGGCCCTCCACTTT

v_gene: TRBV28
j_gene: TRBJ1-5
d_gene: NA
abundance: NA
CDR3aa: CASSSDMGNQPQHF
CDR3nt: TGTGCCAGCAGTTCGGACATGGGCAATCAGCCCCAGCATTTT

v_gene: TRBV6-5
j_gene: TRBJ1-4
d_gene: NA
abundance: NA
CDR3aa: CASSLDSEKLFF
CDR3nt: TGTGCCAGCAGTCTCGACTCGGAAAAACTGTTTTTT

v_gene: TRBV7-2
j_gene: TRBJ1-2
d_gene: NA
abundance: NA
CDR3aa: CASSLALTQNGYTF
CDR3nt: TGTGCCAGCAGCTTAGCGCTAACGCAGAATGGCTACACCTTC

v_gene: TRBV18
j_gene: TRBJ1-5
d_gene: TRBD1
abundance: NA
CDR3aa: CASSPRPGGLEQPQHF
CDR3nt: TGTGCCAGCTCACCACGCCCAGGGGGCCTGGAACAGCCCCAGCATTTT

v_gene: TRBV4-2
j_gene: TRBJ2-7
d_gene: TRBD2
abundance: few
CDR3aa: CASSQASGGAYEQYF
CDR3nt: TGTGCCAGCAGCCAAGCTAGCGGGGGGGCATACGAGCAGTACTTC

v_gene: TRBV7-3
j_gene: TRBJ2-1
d_gene: NA
abundance: medium-sized
CDR3aa: CASSPTLARNEQFF
CDR3nt: TGTGCCAGCAGCCCTACACTAGCACGGAATGAGCAGTTCTTC

v_gene: TRBV5-5
j_gene: TRBJ1-2
d_gene: NA
abundance: NA
CDR3aa: CASSVQAEDGYTF
CDR3nt: TGTGCCAGCAGCGTTCAGGCGGAGGATGGCTACACCTTC

v_gene: TRBV4-1
j_gene: TRBJ1-2
d_gene: NA
abundance: NA
CDR3aa: CASSQEVGDYGYTF
CDR3nt: TGCGCCAGCAGCCAAGAAGTGGGGGACTATGGCTACACCTTC

v_gene: TRBV7-2
j_gene: TRBJ2-6
d_gene: NA
abundance: NA
CDR3aa: CASSFGGGGGANVLTF
CDR3nt: TGTGCCAGCAGCTTCGGGGGAGGCGGTGGGGCCAACGTCCTGACTTTC

v_gene: TRBV5-1
j_gene: TRBJ1-2
d_gene: NA
abundance: NA
CDR3aa: CASSLELSDYGYTF
CDR3nt: TGCGCCAGCAGCTTGGAGCTGTCCGACTATGGCTACACCTTC

v_gene: TRBV27
j_gene: TRBJ2-7
d_gene: NA
abundance: NA
CDR3aa: CASGGPSYEQYF
CDR3nt: TGTGCCAGCGGCGGGCCTTCCTACGAGCAGTACTTC